A single sample gave rise to the 6 T cell receptor beta chains below, sequenced in a study of shared clonotypes between healthy human individuals. Data came from immunoSEQ multiplex PCR; TCRdb stores just in-frame clones and leaves some out. This repertoire shows approximately 2,300,000 clones, approximately 90% found once; its top ten account for about 0.41%. Sequenced sample: naive CD4+ T cells from PBMCs. Subset given: CD45RA+ positively selected. These receptors all stem from a man younger than 30 in good health. Some clones in this sample may be carry-over from other donors' samples.

The chain is built from TRBV27 and TRBJ1-2, with D possibly TRBD1 on 6 matching bases. Trimming took off 6 bases at V and 7 bases at J, with 15 bases between the two ends. The CDR3 is 13 residues long. The V gene's germline CDR1 is MNHEY and CDR2 SMNVEV (reference sequence). Here the CDR3 DNA reads TGTGCCAGCAGGCTCGGACAGTTGGGTGGCTACACCTTC. Protein sequence: CASRLGQLGGYTF.

As to this clone: The same CDR3 is also encoded by other DNA sequences in this sample. The J gene is TRBJ2-1, the V gene TRBV5-1, with D unclear. In germline, CDR1 is SGHRS, CDR2 YFSETQ. The CDR3 is 14 amino acids. V shed 0 bases and J shed 1 base, with 5 bases lying between them. The CDR3 coding sequence is TGCGCCAGCAGCTTGGTCCCGTCCTACAATGAGCAGTTCTTC. Amino acids: CASSLVPSYNEQFF.

The gene calls are TRBV4-1 and TRBJ2-1; D is possibly TRBD2 (6 bases). Trimming took 2 bases from V and 9 from J, leaving 11 bases between them. Germline assignment: CDR1 MGHRA and CDR2 YSYEKL. This CDR3 spans 13 amino acids. The CDR3 loop is CASSQFPGVEQFF. CDR3 sequence (DNA): TGCGCCAGCAGCCAATTTCCGGGAGTTGAGCAGTTCTTC.

The CDR3 DNA sequence: TGTGCCTGGATCCGCTACTTGACAGGTCCGGAGGGGACTAGAACCTACGAGCAGTACTTC. The encoded protein is CAWIRYLTGPEGTRTYEQYF. The chain employs TRBV30 and TRBJ2-5; the match to TRBD2 covers 8 bases. The J call may be in error: the DNA end matches TRBJ2-7 better. This CDR3 is 20 amino acids long. Germline loops: CDR1 GTSNPN, CDR2 SVGIG (reference sequence).

The V gene is TRBV5-6, the J gene TRBJ2-1; a weak D match, TRBD2 (7 bases). The V end lost 0 bases, the J end lost 4 bases, and 11 bases lay between the germline ends. CDR3 length equals 15 residues. In germline, CDR1 is SGHDT, CDR2 YYEEEE. CDR3 DNA: TGTGCCAGCAGCTTGGTTCGGGGGGCATACAATGAGCAGTTCTTC. It is translated as CASSLVRGAYNEQFF.

The CDR3 DNA reads as TGCAGCGTTGAACCTAGCGGGAGGGCCAGGTCTTGGTTCTTC. As protein: CSVEPSGRARSWFF. This sequence joins TRBV29-1 and TRBJ2-1, with 12 positions matching TRBD2. CDR1 and CDR2 from the germline V gene are SQVTM and ANQGSEA. The V and J ends lost 2 bases and 15 bases, in that order; junction bases with no gene match: 11. The CDR3 has 14 amino acids.